The clone carrying this T cell receptor (beta chain) was observed a single time. The antigen is undetermined. Assay used: immunoSEQ multiplex PCR; TCRdb lists only in-frame clones, some missing. The data hold about 2 million clones, with about 95% observed a single time. These data originate in a study of shared clonotypes between healthy human individuals. General study results and limits: Shared across several donors were 5% to 6% of the naive CD4 clonotypes.

Positively selected for CCR7, the CD45RO-negative cells used as naive CD8 cells excluded terminally differentiated effector memory CD45RA+ cells. Per the germline V gene, CDR1 is SGDLS and CDR2 is YYNGEE. The V segment lost 4 bases and the J segment 8 bases; nucleotides outside the gene matches: 10. The CDR3 is 15 amino acids. Sequencing was carried out using naive CD8+ T cells sorted from blood. The chain uses TRBV9 and TRBJ2-1; 9 bases align to TRBD2. The TCR was taken from a young man in good health. CDR3 amino acids: CASSSTGTSLYEQFF. DNA for the CDR3: TGTGCCAGCAGCTCTACCGGGACTAGCCTGTATGAGCAGTTCTTC.